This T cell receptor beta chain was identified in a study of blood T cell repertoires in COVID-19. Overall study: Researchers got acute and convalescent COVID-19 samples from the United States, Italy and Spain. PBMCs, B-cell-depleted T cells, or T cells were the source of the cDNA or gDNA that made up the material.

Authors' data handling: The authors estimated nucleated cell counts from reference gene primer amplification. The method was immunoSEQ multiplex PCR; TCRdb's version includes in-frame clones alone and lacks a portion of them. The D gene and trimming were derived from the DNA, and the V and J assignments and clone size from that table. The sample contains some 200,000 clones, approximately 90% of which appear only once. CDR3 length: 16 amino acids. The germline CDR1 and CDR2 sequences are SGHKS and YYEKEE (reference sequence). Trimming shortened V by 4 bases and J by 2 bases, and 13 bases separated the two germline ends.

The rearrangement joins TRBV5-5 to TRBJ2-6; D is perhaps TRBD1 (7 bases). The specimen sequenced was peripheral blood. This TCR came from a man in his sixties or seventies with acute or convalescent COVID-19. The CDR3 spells CASSRGGTAGANVLTF. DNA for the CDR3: TGTGCCAGCAGCCGAGGCGGGACAGCTGGGGCCAACGTCCTGACTTTC.